A selection of T cell receptor beta chains follows, all from one sample in a study of yellow fever vaccine responses in identical twins. TCRdb used MiXCR to reprocess the RT-PCR reads, holding one entry per CDR3 protein. The sample lists approximately 2,800 distinct CDR3 sequences; 70% to 90% were seen once. Here the sequenced sample was T cells from blood (PBMCs), unsorted or a sorted subset (not recorded which), taken before or after yellow fever vaccination (not recorded which). The receptors come from a female donor who received the yellow fever vaccine. Each CDR3 is given without its conserved first and last residue. A row's size may be missing; if present it is once, few, many or a size class.

TRBV15	NA	TRBJ1-3	ATSPGNTIY
TRBV2	NA	TRBJ2-1	ASSGTGNYNEQF
TRBV24-1	NA	TRBJ1-5	ATSDTRVNQPQH
TRBV11-2	once	TRBJ1-3	ASSLVWGTGNTIY
TRBV7-9	NA	TRBJ2-1	ASSRTGFGSYNEQF
TRBV2	few	TRBJ1-1	ASKLQVNTEAF
TRBV19	NA	TRBJ2-3	ASSRTGSLITDTQY
TRBV2	NA	TRBJ2-7	ASSEVQGQIYEQY
TRBV20-1	NA	TRBJ2-1	SARDQGDTIYNEQF
TRBV24-1	NA	TRBJ2-2	ATKGQGTGELF
TRBV27	NA	TRBJ2-7	ASSPMDYRPSYEQY